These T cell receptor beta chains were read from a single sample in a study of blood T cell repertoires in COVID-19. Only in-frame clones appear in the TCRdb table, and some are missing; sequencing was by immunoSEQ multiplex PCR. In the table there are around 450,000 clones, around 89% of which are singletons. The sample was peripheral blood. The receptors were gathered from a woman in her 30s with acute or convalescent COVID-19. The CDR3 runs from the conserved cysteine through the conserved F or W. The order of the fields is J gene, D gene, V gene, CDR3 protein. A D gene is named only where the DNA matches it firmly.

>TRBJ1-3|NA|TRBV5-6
CASSLSQGYSGNTIYF
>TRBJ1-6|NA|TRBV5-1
CASSLPLSGSPLHF
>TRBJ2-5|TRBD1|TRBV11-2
CASSAHRGETQYF
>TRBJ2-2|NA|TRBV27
CASSPRAGAGTGELFF
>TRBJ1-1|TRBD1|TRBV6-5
CASRRDREAFF
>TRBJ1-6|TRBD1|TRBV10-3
CAISESRGHNSPLHF
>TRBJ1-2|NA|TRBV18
CASSPLGVGSHGYTF
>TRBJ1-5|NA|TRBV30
CAWSEDRLSNQPQHF
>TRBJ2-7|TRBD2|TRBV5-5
CASSPGGADYYEQYF
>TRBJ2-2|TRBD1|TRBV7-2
CASSSQGTGGIGELFF
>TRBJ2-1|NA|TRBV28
CASSDTGTRQEQFF
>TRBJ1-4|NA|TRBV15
CATSAGLPNEKLFF
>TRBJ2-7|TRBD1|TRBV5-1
CASSLWTGGHSYEQYF
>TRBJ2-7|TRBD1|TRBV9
CASSAGQEHYEQYF
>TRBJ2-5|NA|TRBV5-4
CASSGGGHLPQETQYF
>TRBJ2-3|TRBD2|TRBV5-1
CASSLWTSSTDTQYF
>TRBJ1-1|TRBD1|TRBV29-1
CSVVPFPGQGRNTEAFF
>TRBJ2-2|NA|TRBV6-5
CASSPMEVRSGELFF
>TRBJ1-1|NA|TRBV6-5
CASTSTVGNGEAFF
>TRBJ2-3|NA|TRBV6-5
CASSYSAADTQYF
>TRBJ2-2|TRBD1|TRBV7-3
CASSQDTGGGTGELFF
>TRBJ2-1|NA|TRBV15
CATSTRDNEQFF
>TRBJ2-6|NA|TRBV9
CASSVVKSYAMCGANVLTF
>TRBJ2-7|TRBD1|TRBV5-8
CASGINRGEQYF
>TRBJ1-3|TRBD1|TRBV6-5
CASSSGTDSGNTIYF
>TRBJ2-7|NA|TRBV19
CASSRGRYEQYF
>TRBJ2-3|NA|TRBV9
CASSVEGTLFGDTQYF
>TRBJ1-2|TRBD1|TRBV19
CASSWTGQAYGYTF
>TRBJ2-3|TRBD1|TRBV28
CASSRTGGTDTQYF
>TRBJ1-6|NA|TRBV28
CASSLGSSYNSPLHF
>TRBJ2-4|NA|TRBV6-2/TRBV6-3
CASSYAGLSAKNIQYF
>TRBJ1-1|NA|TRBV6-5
CASSYSSGLMNTEAFF
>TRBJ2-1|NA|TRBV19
CASSNQGLEQFF
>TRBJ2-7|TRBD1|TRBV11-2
CASSLAGQAYEQYF
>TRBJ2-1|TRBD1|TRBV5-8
CASSGGTGQGRMGEQFF
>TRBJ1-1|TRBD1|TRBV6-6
CASTLTGRGTEAFF